This TCR beta chain was captured in a study of technical replicates of blood from a few donors. TCRdb's table, derived via immunoSEQ multiplex PCR, lists solely in-frame clones and lacks some. The data contain under 80,000 clones, around 97% of them seen just once; the ten biggest clones take up 0.2% to 0.25%. The sequenced sample consisted of T cells isolated from PBMCs. The receptor was derived from a human donor in good health.

The CDR3 region is CASSEQGLSTGELFF. As DNA, the CDR3 is TGCGCCAGCAGTGAGCAGGGGTTGAGCACCGGGGAGCTGTTTTTT. J is TRBJ2-2 and V is TRBV10-1, with D perhaps matching TRBD1 (6 bases). The length of the CDR3 is 15 residues. Germline V lookup: CDR1 WNHNN, CDR2 SYGVQD (reference sequence). The germline V and J ends were trimmed by 2 bases and 4 bases, with 11 bases remaining between them.